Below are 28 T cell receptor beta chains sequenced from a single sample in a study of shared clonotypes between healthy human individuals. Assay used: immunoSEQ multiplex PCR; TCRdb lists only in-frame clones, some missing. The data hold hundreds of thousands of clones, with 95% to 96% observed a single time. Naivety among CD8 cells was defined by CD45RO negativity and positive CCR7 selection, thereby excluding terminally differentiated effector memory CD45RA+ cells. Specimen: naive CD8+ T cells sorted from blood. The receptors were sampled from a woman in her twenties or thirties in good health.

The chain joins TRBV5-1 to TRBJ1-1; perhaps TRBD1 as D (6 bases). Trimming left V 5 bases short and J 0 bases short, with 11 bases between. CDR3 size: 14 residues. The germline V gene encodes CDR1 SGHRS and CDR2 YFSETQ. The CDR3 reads CASSKGGLNTEAFF. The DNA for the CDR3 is TGCGCCAGCAGTAAAGGGGGACTGAACACTGAAGCTTTCTTT. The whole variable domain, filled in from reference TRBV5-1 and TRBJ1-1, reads KAGVTQTPRYLIKTRGQQVTLSCSPISGHRSVSWYQQTPGQGLQFLFEYFSETQRNKGNFPGRFSGRQFSNSRSEMNVSTLELGDSALYLCASSKGGLNTEAFFGQGTRLTVV.

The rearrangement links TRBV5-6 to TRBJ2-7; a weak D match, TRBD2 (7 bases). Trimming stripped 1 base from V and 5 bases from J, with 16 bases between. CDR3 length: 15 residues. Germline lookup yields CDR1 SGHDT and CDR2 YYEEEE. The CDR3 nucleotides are TGTGCCAGCAGCTTGAGGGGGGGAGGGCCCCACGAGCAGTACTTC. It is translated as CASSLRGGGPHEQYF.

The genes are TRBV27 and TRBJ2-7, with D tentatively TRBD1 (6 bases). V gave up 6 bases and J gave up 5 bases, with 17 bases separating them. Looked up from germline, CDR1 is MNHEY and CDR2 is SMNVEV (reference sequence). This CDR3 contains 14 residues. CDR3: CASSPGTPTHEQYF. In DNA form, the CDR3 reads TGTGCCAGCAGCCCCGGGACACCGACCCACGAGCAGTACTTC.

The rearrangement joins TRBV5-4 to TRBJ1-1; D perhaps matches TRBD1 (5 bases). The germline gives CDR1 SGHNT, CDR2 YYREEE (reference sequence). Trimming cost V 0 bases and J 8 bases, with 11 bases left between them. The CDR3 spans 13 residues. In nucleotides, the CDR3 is TGTGCCAGCAGCTTGGGGGGGAGACAGGAAGCTTTCTTT. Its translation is CASSLGGRQEAFF.

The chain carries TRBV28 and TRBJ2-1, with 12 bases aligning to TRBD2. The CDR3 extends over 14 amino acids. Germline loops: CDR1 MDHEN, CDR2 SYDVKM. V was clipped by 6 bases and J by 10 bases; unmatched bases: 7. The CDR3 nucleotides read TGTGCCAGCAGGCATCTACTAGCGGGAGGCGAGCAGTTCTTC. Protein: CASRHLLAGGEQFF. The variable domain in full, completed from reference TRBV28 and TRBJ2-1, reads DVKVTQSSRYLVKRTGEKVFLECVQDMDHENMFWYRQDPGLGLRLIYFSYDVKMKEKGDIPEGYSVSREKKERFSLILESASTNQTSMYLCASRHLLAGGEQFFGPGTRLTVL.

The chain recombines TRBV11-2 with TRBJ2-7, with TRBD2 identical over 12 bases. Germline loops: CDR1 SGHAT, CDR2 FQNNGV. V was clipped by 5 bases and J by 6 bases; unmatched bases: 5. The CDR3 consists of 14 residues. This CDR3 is CASSLLAGGPEQYF. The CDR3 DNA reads TGTGCCAGCAGCCTACTAGCGGGAGGTCCCGAGCAGTACTTC.

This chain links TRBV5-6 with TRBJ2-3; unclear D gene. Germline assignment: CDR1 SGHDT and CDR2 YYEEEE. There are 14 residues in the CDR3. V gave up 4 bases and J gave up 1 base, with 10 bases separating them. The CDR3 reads CASSPGSGTDTQYF. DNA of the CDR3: TGTGCCAGCAGCCCGGGTAGTGGCACAGATACGCAGTATTTT. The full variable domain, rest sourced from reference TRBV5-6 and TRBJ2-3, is DAGVTQSPTHLIKTRGQQVTLRCSPKSGHDTVSWYQQALGQGPQFIFQYYEEEERQRGNFPDRFSGHQFPNYSSELNVNALLLGDSALYLCASSPGSGTDTQYFGPGTRLTVL.

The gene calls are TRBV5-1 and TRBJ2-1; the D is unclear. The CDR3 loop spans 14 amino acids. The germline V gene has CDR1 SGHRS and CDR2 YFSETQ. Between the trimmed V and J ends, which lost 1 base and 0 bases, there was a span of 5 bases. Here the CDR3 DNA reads TGCGCCAGCAGCTTGAGTAGCTCCTACAATGAGCAGTTCTTC. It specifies CASSLSSSYNEQFF.

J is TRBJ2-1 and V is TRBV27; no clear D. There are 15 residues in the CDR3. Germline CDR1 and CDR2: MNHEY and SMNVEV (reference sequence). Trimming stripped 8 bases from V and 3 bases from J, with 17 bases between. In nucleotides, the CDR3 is TGTGCCAGCCTCCCTCCGGACGGCCGCTACAATGAGCAGTTCTTC. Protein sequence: CASLPPDGRYNEQFF.

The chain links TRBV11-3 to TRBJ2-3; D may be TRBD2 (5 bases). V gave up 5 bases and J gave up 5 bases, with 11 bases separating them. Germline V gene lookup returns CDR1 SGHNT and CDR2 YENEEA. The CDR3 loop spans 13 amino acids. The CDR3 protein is CASSPDWGDTQYF. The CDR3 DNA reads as TGTGCCAGCAGCCCGGACTGGGGAGATACGCAGTATTTT.

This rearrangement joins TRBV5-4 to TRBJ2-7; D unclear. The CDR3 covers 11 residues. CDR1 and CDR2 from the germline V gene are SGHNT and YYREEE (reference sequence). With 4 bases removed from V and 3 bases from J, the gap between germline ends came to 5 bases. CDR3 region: CASSDDYEQYF. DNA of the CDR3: TGTGCCAGCAGCGATGACTACGAGCAGTACTTC.

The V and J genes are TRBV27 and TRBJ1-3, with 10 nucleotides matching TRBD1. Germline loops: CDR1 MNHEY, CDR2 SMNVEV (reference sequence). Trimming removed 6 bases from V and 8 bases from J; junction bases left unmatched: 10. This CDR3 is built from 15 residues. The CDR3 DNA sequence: TGTGCCAGCAGCCCGGGACAGGGGATGATGGACACCATATATTTT. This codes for CASSPGQGMMDTIYF.

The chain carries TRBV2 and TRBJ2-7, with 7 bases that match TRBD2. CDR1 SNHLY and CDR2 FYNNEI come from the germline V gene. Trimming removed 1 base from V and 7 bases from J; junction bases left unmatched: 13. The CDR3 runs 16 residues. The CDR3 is CASSEVGLAVRWEQYF. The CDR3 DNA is TGTGCCAGCAGTGAAGTGGGGCTAGCGGTACGGTGGGAGCAGTACTTC.

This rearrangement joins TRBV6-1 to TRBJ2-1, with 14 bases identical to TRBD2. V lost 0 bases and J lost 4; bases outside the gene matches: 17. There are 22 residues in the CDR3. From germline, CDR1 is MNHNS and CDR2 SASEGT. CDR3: CASSEAVSTSGRALVGYNEQFF. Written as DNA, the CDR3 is TGTGCCAGCAGTGAAGCGGTATCGACTAGCGGGAGGGCATTGGTCGGGTACAATGAGCAGTTCTTC.

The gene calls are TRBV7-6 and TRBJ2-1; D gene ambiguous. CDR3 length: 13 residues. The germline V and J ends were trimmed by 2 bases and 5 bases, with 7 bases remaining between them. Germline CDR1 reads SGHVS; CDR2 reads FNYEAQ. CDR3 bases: TGTGCCAGCAGCTTACTAGGACACAATGAGCAGTTCTTC. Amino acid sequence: CASSLLGHNEQFF. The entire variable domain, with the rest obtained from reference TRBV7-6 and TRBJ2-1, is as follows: GAGVSQSPRYKVTKRGQDVALRCDPISGHVSLYWYRQALGQGPEFLTYFNYEAQQDKSGLPNDRFSAERPEGSISTLTIQRTEQRDSAMYRCASSLLGHNEQFFGPGTRLTVL.

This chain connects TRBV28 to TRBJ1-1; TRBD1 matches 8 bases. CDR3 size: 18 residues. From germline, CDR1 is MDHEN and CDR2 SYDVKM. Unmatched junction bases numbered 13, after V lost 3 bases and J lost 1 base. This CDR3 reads CASSFQSFRGPRNTEAFF. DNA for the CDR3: TGTGCCAGCAGTTTCCAGTCCTTCAGGGGGCCGAGGAACACTGAAGCTTTCTTT.

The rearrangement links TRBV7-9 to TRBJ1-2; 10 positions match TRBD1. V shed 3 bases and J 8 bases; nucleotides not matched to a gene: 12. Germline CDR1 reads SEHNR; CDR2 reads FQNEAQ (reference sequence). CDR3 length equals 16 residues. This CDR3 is CASSLGTRGTGDGYTF. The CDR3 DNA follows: TGTGCCAGCAGCTTGGGGACCCGAGGGACAGGGGACGGCTACACCTTC. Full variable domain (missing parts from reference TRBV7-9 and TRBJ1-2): DTGVSQNPRHKITKRGQNVTFRCDPISEHNRLYWYRQTLGQGPEFLTYFQNEAQLEKSRLLSDRFSAERPKGSFSTLEIQRTEQGDSAMYLCASSLGTRGTGDGYTFGSGTRLTVV.

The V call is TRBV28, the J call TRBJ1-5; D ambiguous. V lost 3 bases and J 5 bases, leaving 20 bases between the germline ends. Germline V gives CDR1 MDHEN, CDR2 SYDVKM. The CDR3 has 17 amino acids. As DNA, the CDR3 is TGTGCCAGCAGTTTCCCCCCAAGCACGCTCGATGATCAGCCCCAGCATTTT. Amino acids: CASSFPPSTLDDQPQHF.

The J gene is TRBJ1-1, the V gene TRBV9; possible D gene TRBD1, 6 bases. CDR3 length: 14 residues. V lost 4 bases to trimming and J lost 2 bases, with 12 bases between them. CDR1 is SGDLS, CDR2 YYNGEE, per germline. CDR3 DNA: TGTGCCAGCAGCTTCGTTGGGGGCAACACTGAAGCTTTCTTT. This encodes CASSFVGGNTEAFF. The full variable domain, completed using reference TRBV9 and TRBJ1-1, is DSGVTQTPKHLITATGQRVTLRCSPRSGDLSVYWYQQSLDQGLQFLIQYYNGEERAKGNILERFSAQQFPDLHSELNLSSLELGDSALYFCASSFVGGNTEAFFGQGTRLTVV.

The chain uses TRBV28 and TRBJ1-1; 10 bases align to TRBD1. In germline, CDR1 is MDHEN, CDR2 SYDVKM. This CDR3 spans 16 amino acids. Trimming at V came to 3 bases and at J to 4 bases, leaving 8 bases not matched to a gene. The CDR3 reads CASSFAGTGDSTEAFF. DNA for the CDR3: TGTGCCAGCAGTTTTGCCGGGACAGGGGATAGCACTGAAGCTTTCTTT.

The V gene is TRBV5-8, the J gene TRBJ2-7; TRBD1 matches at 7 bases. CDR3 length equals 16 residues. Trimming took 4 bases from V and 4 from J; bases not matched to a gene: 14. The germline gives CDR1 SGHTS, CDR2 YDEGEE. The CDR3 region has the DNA TGTGCCAGCAGCCCCCACCCGGGACAGAACATGTACGAGCAGTACTTC. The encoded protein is CASSPHPGQNMYEQYF. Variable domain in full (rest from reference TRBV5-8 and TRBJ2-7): EAGVTQSPTHLIKTRGQQATLRCSPISGHTSVYWYQQALGLGLQFLLWYDEGEERNRGNFPPRFSGRQFPNYSSELNVNALELEDSALYLCASSPHPGQNMYEQYFGPGTRLTVT.

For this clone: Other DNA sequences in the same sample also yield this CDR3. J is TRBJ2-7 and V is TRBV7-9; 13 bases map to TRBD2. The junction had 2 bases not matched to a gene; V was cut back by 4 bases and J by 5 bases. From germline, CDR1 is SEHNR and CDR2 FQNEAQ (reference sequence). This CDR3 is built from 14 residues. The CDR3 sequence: CASSSGLAGDEQYF. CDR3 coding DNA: TGTGCCAGCAGCTCCGGACTAGCGGGAGACGAGCAGTACTTC.

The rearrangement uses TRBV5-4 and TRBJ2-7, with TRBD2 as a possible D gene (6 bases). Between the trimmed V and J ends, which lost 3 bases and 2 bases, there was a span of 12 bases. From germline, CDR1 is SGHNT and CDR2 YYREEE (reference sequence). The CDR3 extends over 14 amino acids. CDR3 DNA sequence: TGTGCCAGCAGCTGGGGACTGGAAGCCTACGAGCAGTACTTC. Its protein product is CASSWGLEAYEQYF.

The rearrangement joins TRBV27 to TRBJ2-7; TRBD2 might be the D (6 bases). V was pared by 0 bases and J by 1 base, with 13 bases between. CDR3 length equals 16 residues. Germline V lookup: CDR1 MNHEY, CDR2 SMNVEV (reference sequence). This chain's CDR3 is CASSLSAGSGSYEQYF. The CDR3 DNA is TGTGCCAGCAGTTTATCGGCCGGGAGTGGTTCCTACGAGCAGTACTTC.

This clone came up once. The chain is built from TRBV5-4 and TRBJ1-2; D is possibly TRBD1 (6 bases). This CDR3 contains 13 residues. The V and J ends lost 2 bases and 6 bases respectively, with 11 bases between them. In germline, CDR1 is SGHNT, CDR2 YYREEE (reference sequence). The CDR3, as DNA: TGTGCCAGCAGCTTCCGGGACATAGATGGCTACACCTTC. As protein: CASSFRDIDGYTF.

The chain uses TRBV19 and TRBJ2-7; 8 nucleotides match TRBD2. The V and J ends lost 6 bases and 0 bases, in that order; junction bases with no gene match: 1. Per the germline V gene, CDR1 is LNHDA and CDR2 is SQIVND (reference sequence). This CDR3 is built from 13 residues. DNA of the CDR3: TGTGCCAGTAGGAGCGGGAGCTCCTACGAGCAGTACTTC. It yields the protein CASRSGSSYEQYF.

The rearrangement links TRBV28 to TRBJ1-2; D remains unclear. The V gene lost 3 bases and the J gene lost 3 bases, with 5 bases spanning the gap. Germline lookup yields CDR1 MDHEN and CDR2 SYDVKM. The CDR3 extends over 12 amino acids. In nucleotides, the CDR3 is TGTGCCAGCAGTTTCCCAGACTATGGCTACACCTTC. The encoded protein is CASSFPDYGYTF.

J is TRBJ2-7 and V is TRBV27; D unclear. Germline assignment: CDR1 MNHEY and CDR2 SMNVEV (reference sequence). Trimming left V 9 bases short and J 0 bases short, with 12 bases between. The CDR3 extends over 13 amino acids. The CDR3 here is CASKPGTSYEQYF. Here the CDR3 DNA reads TGTGCCAGTAAACCGGGTACCTCCTACGAGCAGTACTTC.